The 7 T cell receptor beta chains given below trace back to one sample, sequenced in a study of vaccination and CD4 T cells after COVID-19. Sequencing of the DNA from cultured CD4+ T cells was carried out with the Oncomine TCR Beta short-read assay. TCRdb re-called the PCR reads through MiXCR, storing one row per CDR3 protein. Of approximately 15,000 distinct CDR3 sequences listed, around 43% are singletons. Treatment in this sample: roughly ten-day PBMC culture with coronavirus spike peptide pools or control peptides (ViraFEST assay). No antigens are known for them. The material sequenced was CD4+ T cells from blood, cultured in vitro, taken before SARS-CoV-2 vaccination. These receptor sequences come from a human donor who received a COVID-19 vaccine.

In its sample, this clonotype ranks as medium-sized. The chain employs TRBV20-1 and TRBJ2-3, with D possibly matching TRBD2 (5 bases). The germline V and J ends were trimmed by 6 bases and 6 bases, with 16 bases remaining between them. Looked up from germline, CDR1 is DFQATT and CDR2 is SNEGSKA (reference sequence). The CDR3 has 13 residues. In DNA form, the CDR3 reads TGCAGTGCCGAGGACGGAGGTATGGATACGCAGTATTTT. Protein product: CSAEDGGMDTQYF.

The V and J genes are TRBV7-3 and TRBJ1-6; D is unresolved. The CDR3 extends over 17 amino acids. Germline V CDR1 and CDR2: SGHTA, FQGTGA. Trimming stripped 3 bases from V and 3 bases from J, with 15 bases between. The chain's CDR3 is CASSFDSAVLYNSPLHF. The CDR3 coding sequence is TGTGCCAGCAGCTTCGATTCGGCAGTACTCTATAATTCACCCCTCCACTTT.

This clonotype was seen a few times. The chain has TRBV6-5 and TRBJ2-3; 10 bases line up with TRBD1. This CDR3 has 16 residues. Germline CDR1 reads MNHEY; CDR2 reads SVGAGI. The trim removed 4 bases at V and 3 bases at J, leaving 7 bases unmatched. The CDR3 reads CASSLWTGGRTDTQYF. As DNA, the CDR3 is TGTGCCAGCAGTTTGTGGACAGGGGGTAGGACAGATACGCAGTATTTT.

The chain combines TRBV20-1 with TRBJ2-1; TRBD2 matches at 8 bases. J lost 8 bases, V lost 4 bases, and 13 bases had no gene match. Germline V gene data show CDR1 as DFQATT and CDR2 as SNEGSKA (reference sequence). CDR3 length: 15 residues. The CDR3 sequence is CSAIVRRGVLDEQFF. As DNA, the CDR3 is TGCAGTGCTATAGTGCGGCGGGGGGTCCTCGATGAGCAGTTCTTC.

A few counts support this clonotype. The chain joins TRBV7-9 to TRBJ2-5, with 7 bases aligning to TRBD2. The CDR3 sequence is 17 residues long. The J segment lost 2 bases and the V segment lost 5 bases, leaving 14 bases of the junction unmatched. Germline V gives CDR1 SEHNR, CDR2 FQNEAQ (reference sequence). This chain's CDR3 is CASSLHRPAGWQETQYF. CDR3 coding DNA: TGTGCCAGCAGCCTACATCGTCCAGCGGGGTGGCAAGAGACCCAGTACTTC.

The V gene is TRBV27, the J gene TRBJ2-3; D may match TRBD1 or TRBD2 (6 bases each). Between the trimmed V and J ends, which lost 10 bases and 4 bases, there was a span of 15 bases. Germline CDR1 is MNHEY and CDR2 is SMNVEV (reference sequence). This CDR3 region has 13 residues. DNA for the CDR3: TGTGCCACAAAAAAGGGGGGTTCAGATACGCAGTATTTT. Residues: CATKKGGSDTQYF.

The chain combines TRBV7-3 with TRBJ1-1; D unclear. Deletions cut 4 bases from V and 0 bases from J, with 6 bases between. This CDR3 spans 13 amino acids. Per the germline V gene, CDR1 is SGHTA and CDR2 is FQGTGA. The CDR3: CASSSTVNTEAFF. In DNA form, the CDR3 reads TGTGCCAGCAGCTCCACGGTGAACACTGAAGCTTTCTTT.